This TCR beta chain comes out of a study of radiotherapy plus CTLA-4 blockade in lung cancer. The CDR3 runs to 13 residues. The ends were cut back, 9 bases at V and 8 bases at J, with 18 bases in the middle. Profiling relied on immunoSEQ multiplex PCR, and the TCRdb table lists in-frame clones only, not all of them. The sample contains tens of thousands of clones, roughly 71% of which appear only once. The rearrangement uses TRBV5-3 and TRBJ2-1; D remains ambiguous. TRBV5-3 is marked as an open reading frame, function uncertain. The specimen was peripheral blood, collected from a patient treated with radiotherapy plus ipilimumab. The receptor comes from a human donor with non-small cell lung cancer that progressed on radiotherapy plus ipilimumab. CDR3 amino acids: CATSSFRFDEQFF. In nucleotides, the CDR3 is TGTGCCACCTCGTCTTTTAGGTTCGATGAGCAGTTCTTC.